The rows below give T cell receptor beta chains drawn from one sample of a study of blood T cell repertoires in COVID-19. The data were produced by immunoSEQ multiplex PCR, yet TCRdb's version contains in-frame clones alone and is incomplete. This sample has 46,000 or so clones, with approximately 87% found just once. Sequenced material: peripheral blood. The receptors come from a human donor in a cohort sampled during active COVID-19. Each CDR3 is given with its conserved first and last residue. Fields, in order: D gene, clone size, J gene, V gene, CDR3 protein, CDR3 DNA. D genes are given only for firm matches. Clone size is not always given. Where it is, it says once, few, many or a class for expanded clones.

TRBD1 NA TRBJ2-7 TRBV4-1 CASGRQGQSSYEQYF TGCGCCAGCGGAAGACAGGGCCAGAGCTCCTACGAGCAGTACTTC
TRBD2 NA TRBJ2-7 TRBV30 CACSSGGEQYF TGTGCCTGCTCTAGCGGGGGGGAGCAGTACTTC
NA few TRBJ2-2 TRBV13 CASSSPGLEANTGELFF TGTGCCAGCAGCTCACCAGGACTCGAAGCCAACACCGGGGAGCTGTTTTTT
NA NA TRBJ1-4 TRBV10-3 CAISESGRGGNEKLFF TGTGCCATCAGTGAGTCTGGGAGGGGAGGGAATGAAAAACTGTTTTTT
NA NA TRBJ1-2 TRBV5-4 CASSLWGTPVGYTF TGTGCCAGCAGCTTGTGGGGGACACCGGTGGGCTACACCTTC
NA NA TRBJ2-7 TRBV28 CASSLRQGSYEQYF TGTGCCAGCAGTCTACGACAAGGTTCATACGAGCAGTACTTC
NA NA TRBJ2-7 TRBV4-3 CASSQDLNSYEQYF TGCGCCAGCAGCCAAGATCTAAACTCCTACGAGCAGTACTTC
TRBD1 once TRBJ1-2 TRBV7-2 CASSPRQGPQGGYTF TGTGCCAGCAGCCCCCGACAGGGACCCCAAGGTGGCTACACCTTC
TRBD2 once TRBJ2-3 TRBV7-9 CASSRTTSGDTDTQYF TGTGCCAGCAGCCGCACCACTAGCGGGGACACAGATACGCAGTATTTT
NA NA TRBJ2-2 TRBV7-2 CASSLTMEYTGELFF TGTGCCAGCAGCTTAACTATGGAATACACCGGGGAGCTGTTTTTT
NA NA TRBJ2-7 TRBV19 CASSIDSPYPLEQYF TGTGCCAGTAGTATCGACAGTCCATACCCGTTGGAGCAGTACTTC
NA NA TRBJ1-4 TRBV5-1 CASSFQGGPEKLFF TGCGCCAGCAGCTTTCAGGGAGGCCCCGAAAAACTGTTTTTT
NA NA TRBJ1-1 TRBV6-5 CASSYSGGPGGTEAFF TGTGCCAGCAGTTACTCAGGAGGCCCGGGAGGTACTGAAGCTTTCTTT
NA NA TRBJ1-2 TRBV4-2 CASSQDYRNYGYTF TGTGCCAGCAGCCAAGACTACAGAAACTATGGCTACACCTTC
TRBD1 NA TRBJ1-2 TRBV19 CASSFDRGEYGYTF TGTGCCAGTAGCTTTGACAGGGGAGAATATGGCTACACCTTC
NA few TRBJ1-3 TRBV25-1 CASSERQRRAGNTIYF TGTGCCAGCAGTGAGCGTCAGCGACGAGCCGGAAACACCATATATTTT
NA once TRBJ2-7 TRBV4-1 CASSQVGSYEQYF TGCGCCAGCAGCCAAGTGGGCAGCTACGAGCAGTACTTC
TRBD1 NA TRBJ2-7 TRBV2 CASETGTGAYEQYF TGTGCCAGTGAAACCGGGACAGGGGCCTACGAGCAGTACTTC
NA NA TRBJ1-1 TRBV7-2 CASSPEGTEAFF TGTGCCAGCAGCCCTGAGGGAACTGAAGCTTTCTTT
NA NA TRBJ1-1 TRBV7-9 CASSLTGYTEAFF TGTGCCAGCAGCCTCACAGGGTATACTGAAGCTTTCTTT
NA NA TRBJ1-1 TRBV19 CASTQSPLNTEAFF TGTGCCAGTACCCAGTCCCCGCTGAACACTGAAGCTTTCTTT
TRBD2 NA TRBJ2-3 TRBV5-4 CASSWGERGAHDTQYF TGTGCCAGCAGCTGGGGTGAGCGGGGGGCCCACGATACGCAGTATTTT
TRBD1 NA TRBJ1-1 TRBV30 CAWSRQGGTEAFF TGTGCCTGGAGCCGACAGGGGGGCACTGAAGCTTTCTTT
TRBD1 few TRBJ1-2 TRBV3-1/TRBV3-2 CASSQADRGHSGGYTF TGTGCCAGCAGCCAGGCGGACAGGGGGCATTCAGGTGGCTACACCTTC
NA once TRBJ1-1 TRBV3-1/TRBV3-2 CASSQGQTEAFF TGTGCCAGCAGCCAAGGGCAGACTGAAGCTTTCTTT
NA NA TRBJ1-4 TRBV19 CASSINYRAGNEKLFF TGTGCCAGTAGTATTAATTACCGTGCGGGAAATGAAAAACTGTTTTTT
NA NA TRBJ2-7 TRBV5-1 CASSLAIASSYEQYF TGCGCCAGCAGCTTGGCTATTGCGAGCTCCTACGAGCAGTACTTC
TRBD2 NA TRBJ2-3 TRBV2 CASSEALPGEGTDTQYF TGTGCCAGCAGTGAAGCGCTTCCCGGGGAGGGTACAGATACGCAGTATTTT
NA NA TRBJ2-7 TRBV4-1 CASSQGTGTLSYEQYF TGCGCCAGCAGCCAAGGAACCGGGACACTCTCCTACGAGCAGTACTTC
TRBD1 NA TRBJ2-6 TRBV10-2 CASSESGDRGLFSGANVLTF TGCGCCAGCAGTGAGTCTGGGGACAGGGGCCTATTCTCTGGGGCCAACGTCCTGACTTTC
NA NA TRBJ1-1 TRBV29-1 CSVEVGPRTEAFF TGCAGCGTTGAAGTTGGGCCTCGAACTGAAGCTTTCTTT
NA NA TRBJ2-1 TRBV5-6 CASSSPAGLLYEQFF TGTGCCAGCAGCTCCCCTGCGGGGCTGCTCTATGAGCAGTTCTTC
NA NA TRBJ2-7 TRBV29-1 CSVEVTVYEQYF TGCAGCGTTGAGGTAACAGTCTACGAGCAGTACTTC
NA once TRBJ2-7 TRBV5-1 CASSLGSAGRGAGYEQYF TGCGCCAGCAGCTTGGGTAGCGCGGGAAGGGGCGCGGGCTACGAGCAGTACTTC
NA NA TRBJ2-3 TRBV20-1 CSASPRRVLITDTQYF TGCAGTGCTAGTCCCAGGCGGGTCCTGATCACAGATACGCAGTATTTT
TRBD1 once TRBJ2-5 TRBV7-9 CASSNKQGARETQYF TGTGCCAGCAGCAATAAACAGGGGGCGCGGGAGACCCAGTACTTC
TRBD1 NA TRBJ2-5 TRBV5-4 CASSATGGETQYF TGTGCCAGCAGCGCTACAGGGGGAGAGACCCAGTACTTC
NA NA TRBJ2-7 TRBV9 CASSVGGPDEQYF TGTGCCAGCAGCGTAGGAGGGCCGGACGAGCAGTACTTC
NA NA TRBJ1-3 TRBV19 CASILFNTIYF TGTGCCAGTATTCTGTTTAACACCATATATTTT